Listed below are T cell receptor beta chains from one sample, sequenced in a study of T-cell reconstitution after alpha-beta-depleted transplantation in children. TCRdb analysed the PCR reads with MiXCR anew, one entry per CDR3 protein. The repertoire holds some 200,000 distinct CDR3 sequences, with roughly a tenth as singletons. This material consisted of PBMCs, taken before TCRalphabeta/CD19-depleted stem cell transplant. The receptors derive from a child younger than two with acute myeloid leukemia, due to receive a stem cell transplant. Both conserved end residues are part of each CDR3. D genes are given only for firm matches. Expanded clones are given a class, and other clones once, few, many or no size at all.

TRBJ2-5,TRBV20-1,many,TRBD2,TGCAGTGCTAGAACTAGCGGGAGGATTGACGAGACCCAGTACTTC,CSARTSGRIDETQYF
TRBJ2-3,TRBV24-1,many,TRBD2,TGTGCCACCGAGGCTAGCGGAGATACGCAGTATTTT,CATEASGDTQYF
TRBJ2-7,TRBV6-5,many,TRBD2,TGTGCCAGCAGTTACTCGTCTAGCGGGACCTACGAGCAGTACTTC,CASSYSSSGTYEQYF
TRBJ2-1,TRBV5-1,many,NA,TGCGCCAGCAGCTTGGGTAGCGGCAGGGATGAGCAGTTCTTC,CASSLGSGRDEQFF
TRBJ1-6,TRBV29-1,many,NA,TGCAGCGTTGAATTGGATAGGGATTCACCCCTCCACTTT,CSVELDRDSPLHF
TRBJ2-4,TRBV5-1,many,NA,TGCGCCAGCAGCCCCCAGGACTACGGGAACATTCAGTACTTC,CASSPQDYGNIQYF
TRBJ1-2,TRBV18,many,NA,TGTGCCAGCTCACCACAAGCAGAAGGCTATGGCTACACCTTC,CASSPQAEGYGYTF
TRBJ1-2,TRBV5-5,many,NA,TGTGCCAGCAGTGTCCACAAGACGGCAGGTGGCTACACCTTC,CASSVHKTAGGYTF
TRBJ1-1,TRBV5-1,many,NA,TGCGCCAGCAGCTTGGTGGCGCTGGGGTACACTGAAGCTTTCTTT,CASSLVALGYTEAFF
TRBJ1-3,TRBV7-9,many,TRBD1,TGTGCCAGCAGCTTCCCCGGGACAGGGGGAAACACCATATATTTT,CASSFPGTGGNTIYF
TRBJ2-7,TRBV20-1,many,NA,TGCAGTGCTAGAGGTCCGGGAACCTACGAGCAGTACTTC,CSARGPGTYEQYF
TRBJ1-5,TRBV5-6,few,NA,TGTGCCAGCAGCCGTCGGGCAGGTTCAAATCAGCCCCAGCATTTT,CASSRRAGSNQPQHF
TRBJ1-6,TRBV14,NA,NA,TGTGCCAGCAGCCCGACAGGTTATAATTCACCCCTCCACTTT,CASSPTGYNSPLHF
TRBJ2-5,TRBV4-2,many,TRBD2,TGTGCCAGCAGCCAAGTGGGACTAGCGGACAAAGAGACCCAGTACTTC,CASSQVGLADKETQYF
TRBJ2-3,TRBV29-1,many,TRBD1,TGCAGCGTTGAAGATCGGGGACAGGGCGAAACGCAGTATTTT,CSVEDRGQGETQYF
TRBJ2-7,TRBV2,few,NA,TGTGCCAGCGGGGTTGCGCGCTACGAGCAGTACTTC,CASGVARYEQYF